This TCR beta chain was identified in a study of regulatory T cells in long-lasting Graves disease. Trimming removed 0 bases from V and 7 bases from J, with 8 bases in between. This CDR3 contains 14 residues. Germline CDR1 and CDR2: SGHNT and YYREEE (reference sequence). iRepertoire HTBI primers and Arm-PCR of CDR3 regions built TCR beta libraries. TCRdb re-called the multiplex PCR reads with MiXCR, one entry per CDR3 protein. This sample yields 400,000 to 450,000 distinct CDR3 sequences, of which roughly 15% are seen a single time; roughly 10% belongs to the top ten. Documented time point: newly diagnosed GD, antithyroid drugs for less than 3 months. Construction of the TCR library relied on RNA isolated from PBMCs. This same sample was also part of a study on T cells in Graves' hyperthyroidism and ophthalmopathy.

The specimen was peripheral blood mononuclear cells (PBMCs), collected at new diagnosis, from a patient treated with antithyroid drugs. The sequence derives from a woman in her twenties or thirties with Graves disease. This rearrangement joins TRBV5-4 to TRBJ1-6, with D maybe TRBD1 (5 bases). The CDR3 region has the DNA TGTGCCAGCAGCTTGGGGGGGAGGAATTCACCCCTCCACTTT. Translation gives CASSLGGRNSPLHF. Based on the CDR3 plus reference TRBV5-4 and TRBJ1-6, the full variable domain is ETGVTQSPTHLIKTRGQQVTLRCSSQSGHNTVSWYQQALGQGPQFIFQYYREEENGRGNFPPRFSGLQFPNYSSELNVNALELDDSALYLCASSLGGRNSPLHFGNGTRLTVT.